Below are 17 T cell receptor beta chains sequenced from a single sample in a study of T cell responses to AZD1222 COVID-19 vaccine. Only in-frame clones appear in the TCRdb table, and some are missing; sequencing was by immunoSEQ multiplex PCR. The sample contains tens of thousands of clones, 75% to 85% of which appear only once. This material consisted of peripheral blood, taken on day 0 of AZD1222 vaccination. The receptors come from an adult in good health.

This clone was seen just once. V and J are TRBV28 and TRBJ1-1; D is unclear. The germline CDR1 and CDR2 sequences are MDHEN and SYDVKM. The CDR3 sequence is 12 residues long. The germline V and J ends were trimmed by 7 bases and 1 base, with 7 bases remaining between them. The CDR3 DNA reads as TGTGCCAGCACAAGTACGAACACTGAAGCTTTCTTT. This encodes CASTSTNTEAFF.

This clone was seen a handful of times. The V gene is TRBV27, the J gene TRBJ1-1; D not resolved. Germline V CDR1 and CDR2: MNHEY, SMNVEV (reference sequence). The ends were cut back, 4 bases at V and 0 bases at J, with 6 bases in the middle. This CDR3 contains 13 residues. As DNA, the CDR3 is TGTGCCAGCAGTTCCTCCGTGAACACTGAAGCTTTCTTT. Its protein product is CASSSSVNTEAFF.

As concerns this clone: This same CDR3 is encoded by further DNA sequences in the sample. This chain links TRBV19 with TRBJ1-1, with D uncertain. Deletions cut 3 bases from V and 0 bases from J, with 8 bases between. The length of the CDR3 is 14 residues. The germline CDR1 and CDR2 sequences are LNHDA and SQIVND (reference sequence). The CDR3 DNA is TGTGCCAGTAGTATGCAGATGATGAACACTGAAGCTTTCTTT. This encodes CASSMQMMNTEAFF.

The V gene is TRBV30, the J gene TRBJ1-2, with 8 bases fitting TRBD1. Germline-derived CDR1 and CDR2 are GTSNPN and SVGIG (reference sequence). J lost 4 bases, V lost 1 base, and 2 bases had no gene match. CDR3 length: 13 amino acids. For the CDR3, the DNA is TGTGCCTGGAGTGCAGGGGGCGGCTATGGCTACACCTTC. Residues: CAWSAGGGYGYTF.

CDR3 DNA sequence: TGTGCCAGCAGGCTTGTCGCGGGCGAGCAGTACTTC. Translating it yields CASRLVAGEQYF. The V gene is TRBV2, the J gene TRBJ2-7, with D possibly being TRBD2 (5 bases). V was clipped by 6 bases and J by 6 bases, with 12 bases between them. The CDR3 consists of 12 residues. The germline CDR1 and CDR2 sequences are SNHLY and FYNNEI. Drawing the rest from reference TRBV2 and TRBJ2-7, the complete variable domain is EPEVTQTPSHQVTQMGQEVILRCVPISNHLYFYWYRQILGQKVEFLVSFYNNEISEKSEIFDDQFSVERPDGSNFTLKIRSTKLEDSAMYFCASRLVAGEQYFGPGTRLTVT.

The chain combines TRBV2 with TRBJ2-2; a possible D gene is TRBD1 (6 bases). Deletions cut 7 bases from V and 6 bases from J, with 6 bases between. Germline V CDR1 and CDR2: SNHLY, FYNNEI. The CDR3 length is 11 residues. CDR3 nucleotide sequence: TGTGCCAGCAAGGGGGCCGGGGAGCTGTTTTTT. Amino acids: CASKGAGELFF. Variable domain in full (rest from reference TRBV2 and TRBJ2-2): EPEVTQTPSHQVTQMGQEVILRCVPISNHLYFYWYRQILGQKVEFLVSFYNNEISEKSEIFDDQFSVERPDGSNFTLKIRSTKLEDSAMYFCASKGAGELFFGEGSRLTVL.

V and J are TRBV5-4 and TRBJ2-5; 9 positions match TRBD2. The CDR3 spans 15 residues. Germline V CDR1 and CDR2: SGHNT, YYREEE (reference sequence). V lost 4 bases to trimming and J lost 2 bases; unmatched junction nucleotides: 6. CDR3 in amino acids: CASSMTSGGQETQYF. The CDR3 nucleotides read TGTGCCAGCAGCATGACTAGCGGAGGACAAGAGACCCAGTACTTC. Full variable domain (remainder filled in from reference TRBV5-4 and TRBJ2-5): ETGVTQSPTHLIKTRGQQVTLRCSSQSGHNTVSWYQQALGQGPQFIFQYYREEENGRGNFPPRFSGLQFPNYSSELNVNALELDDSALYLCASSMTSGGQETQYFGPGTRLLVL.

The chain joins TRBV18 to TRBJ2-7, with D perhaps assigned TRBD1 or TRBD2 (7 bases each). CDR3 length equals 15 residues. Trimming pared 2 bases from V and 5 bases from J, leaving 16 bases between. Germline CDR1 is KGHSH and CDR2 is LQKENI. The CDR3 here is CASSPVRGGSHEQYF. Written as DNA, the CDR3 is TGTGCCAGCTCACCAGTCAGGGGGGGGAGCCACGAGCAGTACTTC.

The genes are TRBV5-1 and TRBJ2-7; D is possibly TRBD1 or TRBD2 (5 bases each). Germline lookup yields CDR1 SGHRS and CDR2 YFSETQ. V shed 1 base and J shed 6 bases, with 14 bases lying between them. The CDR3 spans 14 residues. The CDR3 region is CASSLWGAGSEQYF. CDR3 nucleotides: TGCGCCAGCAGCTTGTGGGGCGCAGGGAGCGAGCAGTACTTC.

The chain joins TRBV7-2 to TRBJ2-1; 7 nucleotides line up with TRBD2. CDR1 is SGHTA and CDR2 is FQGNSA in the germline V gene. V lost 6 bases to trimming and J lost 6 bases; unmatched junction nucleotides: 14. The CDR3 contains 16 residues. The CDR3 DNA reads as TGTGCCAGCAGTCCCGAAGGGAGGGCGGTTGGCAATGAGCAGTTCTTC. Residues: CASSPEGRAVGNEQFF.

This rearrangement joins TRBV2 to TRBJ2-3; 8 bases agree with TRBD2. With 4 bases clipped from V and 0 bases from J, the junction kept 3 bases outside the gene matches. CDR3 size: 15 residues. Germline CDR1 reads SNHLY; CDR2 reads FYNNEI. The CDR3 sequence: CASSASGRSTDTQYF. CDR3 bases: TGTGCCAGCAGTGCTAGCGGGCGTAGCACAGATACGCAGTATTTT.

This rearrangement joins TRBV2 to TRBJ2-5; D is uncertain. The V and J ends lost 0 bases and 2 bases respectively, with 10 bases between them. Germline CDR1 is SNHLY and CDR2 is FYNNEI. The CDR3 spans 15 residues. CDR3 protein: CASSEAGTAQETQYF. For the CDR3, the DNA is TGTGCCAGCAGTGAAGCGGGAACAGCGCAAGAGACCCAGTACTTC.

The gene calls are TRBV29-1 and TRBJ1-1, with D hard to call. Trimming stripped 7 bases from V and 6 bases from J, with 15 bases between. This CDR3 contains 12 residues. Germline V lookup: CDR1 SQVTM, CDR2 ANQGSEA. The CDR3 nucleotides read TGCAGCGCCCGTCGACTGGACTCTGAAGCTTTCTTT. Amino acid sequence: CSARRLDSEAFF.

V is TRBV6-5 and J is TRBJ2-2; TRBD1 matches at 9 bases. CDR1 and CDR2 from the germline V gene are MNHEY and SVGAGI. The CDR3 has 15 residues. After removal of 4 bases from V and 6 bases from J, the junction contained 6 bases not matched to a gene. The CDR3 DNA is TGTGCCAGCAGTTCCCCGGGACAGGGAGCCGGGGAGCTGTTTTTT. Its translation is CASSSPGQGAGELFF.

This rearrangement joins TRBV7-8 to TRBJ2-3; D may be TRBD1 or TRBD2 (5 bases each). Germline assignment: CDR1 SGHVS and CDR2 FQNEAQ. The CDR3 length is 15 residues. Trimming pared 8 bases from V and 1 base from J, leaving 16 bases between. For the CDR3, the DNA is TGTGCCAGCTCGAGAGGGGTGCGGGGCACAGATACGCAGTATTTT. Its translation is CASSRGVRGTDTQYF.

The CDR3 nucleotides read TGTGCCACCAGTGATCCCCTTGGTGATACGCAGTATTTT. Protein sequence: CATSDPLGDTQYF. The chain employs TRBV24-1 and TRBJ2-3; D call uncertain. The CDR3 runs to 13 residues. Trimming stripped 3 bases from V and 6 bases from J, with 9 bases between. Germline loops: CDR1 KGHDR, CDR2 SFDVKD.

V and J are TRBV7-5 and TRBJ2-7; the D segment call TRBD2 is taken from the table without a DNA check. TRBV7-5 is a documented pseudogene. The CDR3 covers 15 residues. Written as DNA, the CDR3 is TGTGTCAGAAGCTTTGGACTAGCGGGCCTCTACGAGCAGTACTTC. Protein sequence: CVRSFGLAGLYEQYF.